This T cell receptor (beta chain) was identified in a study of blood T cell repertoires in COVID-19. For the study at large: Sample material is recorded as cDNA or gDNA derived from T cells, B-cell-depleted T cells, or PBMCs.

The study drew participants aged about 18 to 95 years from approximately 25 US areas. Symptom resolution, clearance, or two negative PCRs marked donors in Cohort 3 as recovered. This clone was seen a handful of times. V was shortened by 6 bases and J by 2 bases, with 14 bases between the two germline ends. This CDR3 is built from 14 residues. The germline V gene has CDR1 MNHEY and CDR2 SVGAGI. Generated by immunoSEQ multiplex PCR, the TCRdb table keeps only in-frame clones and is missing some. The sample holds a few hundred thousand clones, around nine tenths seen once. This chain uses TRBV6-5 with TRBJ2-7; TRBD2 is a possible D gene (6 bases). The source of this sequence is a man in his thirties or forties who had recovered from COVID-19. The sample taken for sequencing was PBMCs or T cells enriched from blood (not recorded which). The CDR3 region has the DNA TGTGCCAGCAGCCAACCGGGACTTACCTACGAGCAGTACTTC. It encodes CASSQPGLTYEQYF.